This TCR beta chain came from a study of blood T cell repertoires in COVID-19. On the study more broadly: Samples representing acute and convalescent COVID-19 were sourced from the United States, Italy and Spain. From T cells, B-cell-depleted T cells, or PBMCs came the material, which was cDNA or gDNA.

Germline-derived CDR1 and CDR2 are MNHEY and SVGAGI. Trimming stripped 3 bases from V and 0 bases from J, with 5 bases between. This CDR3 region has 14 residues. Original methodology: Nucleated cell number was recorded as an estimate derived from reference gene primer amplification. Sequencing used immunoSEQ multiplex PCR; TCRdb keeps in-frame clones, though not all of them. The DNA gave D and trimming, while V, J and clone size come from that table. The sample lists about 330,000 clones, roughly 85% occurring once. The chain carries TRBV6-5 and TRBJ2-2; D gene uncertain. The sequencing sample was made of peripheral blood. This clonotype originated in a human donor in a cohort sampled during active COVID-19. CDR3 bases: TGTGCCAGCAGTTATTTCACGAACACCGGGGAGCTGTTTTTT. Protein product: CASSYFTNTGELFF.